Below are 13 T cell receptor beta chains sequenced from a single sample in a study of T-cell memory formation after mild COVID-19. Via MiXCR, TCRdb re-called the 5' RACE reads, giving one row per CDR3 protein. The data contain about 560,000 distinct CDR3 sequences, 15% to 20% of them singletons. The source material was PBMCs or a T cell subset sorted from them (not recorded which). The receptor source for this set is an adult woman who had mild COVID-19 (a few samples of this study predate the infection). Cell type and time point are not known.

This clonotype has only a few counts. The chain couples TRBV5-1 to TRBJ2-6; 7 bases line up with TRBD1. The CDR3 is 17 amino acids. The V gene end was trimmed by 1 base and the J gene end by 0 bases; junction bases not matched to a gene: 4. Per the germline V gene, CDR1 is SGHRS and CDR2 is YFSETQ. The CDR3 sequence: CASSLSGQNSGANVLTF. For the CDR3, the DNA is TGCGCCAGCAGCTTGTCGGGACAGAACTCTGGGGCCAACGTCCTGACTTTC.

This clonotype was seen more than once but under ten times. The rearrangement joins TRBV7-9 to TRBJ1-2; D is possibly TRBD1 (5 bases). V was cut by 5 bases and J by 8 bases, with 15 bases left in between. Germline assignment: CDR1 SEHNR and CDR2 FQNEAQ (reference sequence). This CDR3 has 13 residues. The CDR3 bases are TGTGCCAGCAGCACCCTAGACCGGGGGGGCTACACCTTC. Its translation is CASSTLDRGGYTF.

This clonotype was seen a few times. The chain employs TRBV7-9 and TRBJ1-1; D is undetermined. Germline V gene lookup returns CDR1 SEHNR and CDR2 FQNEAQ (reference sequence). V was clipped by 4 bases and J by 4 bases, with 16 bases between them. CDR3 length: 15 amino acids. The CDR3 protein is CASSWYSGRGTEAFF. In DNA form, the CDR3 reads TGTGCCAGCAGCTGGTACAGTGGGCGCGGCACTGAAGCTTTCTTT.

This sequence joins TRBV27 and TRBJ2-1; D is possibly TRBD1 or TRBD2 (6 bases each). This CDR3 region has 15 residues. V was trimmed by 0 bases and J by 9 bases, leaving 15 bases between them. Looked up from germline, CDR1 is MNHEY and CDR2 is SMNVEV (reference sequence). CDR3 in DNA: TGTGCCAGCAGTTTATCCCAGGGAGGCAGGGGTGAGCAGTTCTTC. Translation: CASSLSQGGRGEQFF.

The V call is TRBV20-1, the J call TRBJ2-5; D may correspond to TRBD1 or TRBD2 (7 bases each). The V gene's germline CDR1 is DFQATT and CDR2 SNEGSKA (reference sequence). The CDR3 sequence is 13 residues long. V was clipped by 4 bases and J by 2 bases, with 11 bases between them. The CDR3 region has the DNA TGCAGTGCTAAGCGGGGACAGCAAGAGACCCAGTACTTC. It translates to CSAKRGQQETQYF.

The CDR3 loop reads CASSPTGTSGSWADTQYF. In DNA, the CDR3 is TGTGCCAGCAGCCCGACCGGGACTAGCGGGAGTTGGGCAGATACGCAGTATTTT. The J gene is TRBJ2-3, the V gene TRBV5-5, with 14 bases lining up with TRBD2. The CDR3 consists of 18 residues. Germline assignment: CDR1 SGHKS and CDR2 YYEKEE (reference sequence). J was trimmed by 4 bases and V by 4 bases; bases with no gene match: 11.

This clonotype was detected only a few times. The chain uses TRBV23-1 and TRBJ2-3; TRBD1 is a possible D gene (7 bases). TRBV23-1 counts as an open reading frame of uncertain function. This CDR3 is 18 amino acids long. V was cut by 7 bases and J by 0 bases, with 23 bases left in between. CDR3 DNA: TGCGCCAGCACTCGCTCAGGGGGGCCTGGTGAGAGCACAGATACGCAGTATTTT. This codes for CASTRSGGPGESTDTQYF.

For the CDR3, the DNA is TGCGCCAGCAGCTTGCATGGTCAGGATACGCAGTATTTT. Its translation is CASSLHGQDTQYF. The chain combines TRBV5-1 with TRBJ2-3; D uncertain. Trimming left V 1 base short and J 6 bases short, with 9 bases between. CDR1 and CDR2 (germline): SGHRS, YFSETQ. The CDR3 loop spans 13 amino acids.

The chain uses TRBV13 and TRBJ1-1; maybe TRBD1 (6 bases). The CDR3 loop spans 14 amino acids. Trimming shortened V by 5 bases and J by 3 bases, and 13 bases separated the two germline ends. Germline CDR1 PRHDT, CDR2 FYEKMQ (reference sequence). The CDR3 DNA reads TGTGCCAGCAGCGCCAAGGACAGACACACTGAAGCTTTCTTT. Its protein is CASSAKDRHTEAFF.

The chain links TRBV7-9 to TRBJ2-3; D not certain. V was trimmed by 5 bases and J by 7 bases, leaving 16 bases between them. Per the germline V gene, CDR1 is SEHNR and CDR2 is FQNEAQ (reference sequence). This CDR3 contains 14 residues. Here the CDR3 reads CASSRDGPRYTQYF. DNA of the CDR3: TGTGCCAGCAGCAGAGACGGCCCCAGGTATACGCAGTATTTT.

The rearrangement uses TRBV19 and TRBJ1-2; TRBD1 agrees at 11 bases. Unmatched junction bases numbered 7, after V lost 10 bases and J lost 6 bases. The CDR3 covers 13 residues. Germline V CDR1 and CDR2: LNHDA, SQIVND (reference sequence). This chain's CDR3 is CATRTGGMDGYTF. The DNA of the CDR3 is TGTGCCACCCGGACAGGGGGCATGGATGGCTACACCTTC.

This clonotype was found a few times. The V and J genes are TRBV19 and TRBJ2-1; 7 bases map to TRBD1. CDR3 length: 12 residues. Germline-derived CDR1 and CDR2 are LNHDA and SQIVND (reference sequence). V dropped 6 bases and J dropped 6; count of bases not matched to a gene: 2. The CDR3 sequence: CASSEGANEQFF. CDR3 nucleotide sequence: TGTGCCAGTAGCGAGGGGGCCAATGAGCAGTTCTTC.

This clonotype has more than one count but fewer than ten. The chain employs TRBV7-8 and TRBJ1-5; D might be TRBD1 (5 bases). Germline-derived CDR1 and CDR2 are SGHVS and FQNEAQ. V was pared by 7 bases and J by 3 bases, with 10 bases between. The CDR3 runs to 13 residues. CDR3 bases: TGTGCCAGCACCCTAGGGGCCAATCAGCCCCAGCATTTT. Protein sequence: CASTLGANQPQHF. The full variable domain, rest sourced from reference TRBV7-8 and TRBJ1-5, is GAGVSQSPRYKVAKRGQDVALRCDPISGHVSLFWYQQALGQGPEFLTYFQNEAQLDKSGLPSDRFFAERPEGSVSTLKIQRTQQEDSAVYLCASTLGANQPQHFGDGTRLSIL.